The 17 T cell receptor beta chains below all came from one sample that was sequenced in a study of shared clonotypes between healthy human individuals. Clones were read by immunoSEQ multiplex PCR, and TCRdb kept only the in-frame ones, dropping some. The top ten clones hold roughly 0.13% of a sample with 2 million to 2.5 million clones, approximately 94% of them seen once. The sample taken for sequencing was naive CD4+ T cells sorted from blood. Sample subset: CD45RA+ positively selected. Receptors originate from a man aged 18 to 29 in good health.

The CDR3 is CASSQPGPAGETQYF. In DNA, the CDR3 is TGCGCCAGCAGCCAACCAGGACCAGCGGGTGAGACCCAGTACTTC. The rearrangement uses TRBV4-1 and TRBJ2-5, with D possibly being TRBD2 (6 bases). Deletions cut 2 bases from V and 5 bases from J, with 15 bases between. The CDR3 spans 15 residues. Germline CDR1 is MGHRA and CDR2 is YSYEKL.

The genes are TRBV18 and TRBJ2-3, with TRBD1 identical over 7 bases. The V gene end was trimmed by 1 base and the J gene end by 2 bases; junction bases not matched to a gene: 3. CDR1 and CDR2 from the germline V gene are KGHSH and LQKENI. The CDR3 sequence is 15 residues long. CDR3 in amino acids: CASSPQGAITDTQYF. The DNA for the CDR3 is TGTGCCAGCTCACCACAGGGGGCCATCACAGATACGCAGTATTTT.

V and J are TRBV5-1 and TRBJ1-6, with D possibly being TRBD1 (6 bases). V was shortened by 4 bases and J by 14 bases, with 16 bases between the two germline ends. Germline values: CDR1 SGHRS, CDR2 YFSETQ. There are 13 residues in the CDR3. CDR3 in DNA: TGCGCCAGCAGCCTGGAGCAGGGGTTCACCCTCCACTTT. Translating gives CASSLEQGFTLHF. The full variable domain, rest sourced from reference TRBV5-1 and TRBJ1-6, is KAGVTQTPRYLIKTRGQQVTLSCSPISGHRSVSWYQQTPGQGLQFLFEYFSETQRNKGNFPGRFSGRQFSNSRSEMNVSTLELGDSALYLCASSLEQGFTLHFGNGTRLTVT.

This clone showed up just once. The V gene is TRBV10-3, the J gene TRBJ2-3, with 7 bases fitting TRBD1. CDR1 and CDR2 (germline): ENHRY, SYGVKD. The CDR3 spans 15 residues. V lost 7 bases to trimming and J lost 1 base; unmatched junction nucleotides: 8. The CDR3 nucleotides read TGTGCCATCACTGAACAGGGGAGCGGCACAGATACGCAGTATTTT. The encoded protein is CAITEQGSGTDTQYF.

The chain joins TRBV5-1 to TRBJ1-2; 7 bases match TRBD1. The CDR3 is 14 residues long. The germline V gene encodes CDR1 SGHRS and CDR2 YFSETQ. Unmatched junction bases numbered 4, after V lost 5 bases and J lost 0 bases. This CDR3 reads CASSHRGPNYGYTF. CDR3 DNA sequence: TGCGCCAGCAGTCACAGGGGCCCTAACTATGGCTACACCTTC.

This clone was seen just once. The chain employs TRBV7-9 and TRBJ2-7, with D possibly matching TRBD2 (5 bases). Germline CDR1 reads SEHNR; CDR2 reads FQNEAQ (reference sequence). Trimming shortened V by 5 bases and J by 7 bases, and 9 bases separated the two germline ends. The CDR3 is 11 residues long. CDR3 residues: CASSREREQYF. CDR3 coding DNA: TGTGCCAGCAGCCGAGAGCGGGAGCAGTACTTC.

This chain joins TRBV28 and TRBJ2-7; 7 nucleotides agree with TRBD1. The CDR3 is made up of 15 amino acids. Trimming at V came to 10 bases and at J to 1 base, leaving 13 bases not matched to a gene. Germline CDR1 is MDHEN and CDR2 is SYDVKM. The CDR3 sequence is CATVAPNRGSYEQYF. The CDR3 bases are TGTGCCACCGTAGCTCCCAACAGGGGTTCCTACGAGCAGTACTTC.

The rearrangement uses TRBV4-1 and TRBJ2-1, with 10 bases lining up with TRBD1. Germline CDR1 MGHRA, CDR2 YSYEKL. Trimming took 4 bases from V and 3 from J; bases not matched to a gene: 9. This CDR3 spans 17 amino acids. CDR3 in DNA: TGCGCCAGCAGCCGAGACCCCGGGACAGGGGACTACAATGAGCAGTTCTTC. Translating it yields CASSRDPGTGDYNEQFF.

J is TRBJ2-2 and V is TRBV27; 11 bases match TRBD1. This CDR3 has 15 residues. V dropped 6 bases and J dropped 6; count of bases not matched to a gene: 6. Germline V CDR1 and CDR2: MNHEY, SMNVEV (reference sequence). The CDR3 DNA is TGTGCCAGCAGAACCGGGACAGGGGGTTCCGGGGAGCTGTTTTTT. This sequence encodes CASRTGTGGSGELFF.

The chain employs TRBV7-9 and TRBJ2-7; 9 nucleotides line up with TRBD1. With V trimmed by 5 bases and J by 0 bases, 8 bases remained unmatched. The CDR3 length is 16 residues. Germline V gives CDR1 SEHNR, CDR2 FQNEAQ (reference sequence). CDR3 nucleotides: TGTGCCAGCAGCCCGTGGACAGGGGCAAGCTCCTACGAGCAGTACTTC. Translation gives CASSPWTGASSYEQYF.

V gene TRBV5-1 combines with J gene TRBJ2-7, with 8 bases lining up with TRBD1. The V segment lost 4 bases and the J segment 2 bases; nucleotides outside the gene matches: 5. Germline-derived CDR1 and CDR2 are SGHRS and YFSETQ. The CDR3 covers 14 residues. The CDR3 protein is CASSPGQVTYEQYF. The CDR3 nucleotides are TGCGCCAGCAGCCCGGGACAGGTTACCTACGAGCAGTACTTC.

About this clone itself: Other DNA variants within this sample encode the same CDR3. This sequence joins TRBV18 and TRBJ1-2; 7 positions match TRBD1. The length of the CDR3 is 14 residues. CDR1 and CDR2 from the germline V gene are KGHSH and LQKENI. J gave up 1 base and V 3 bases, and 2 bases lay outside the gene matches. CDR3 nucleotide sequence: TGTGCCAGCTCACCCGGGACAGATAACTATGGCTACACCTTC. Protein sequence: CASSPGTDNYGYTF. The full variable domain, with the rest looked up from reference TRBV18 and TRBJ1-2, is NAGVMQNPRHLVRRRGQEARLRCSPMKGHSHVYWYRQLPEEGLKFMVYLQKENIIDESGMPKERFSAEFPKEGPSILRIQQVVRGDSAAYFCASSPGTDNYGYTFGSGTRLTVV.

The CDR3 loop reads CASSDRRPGQGDGGYTF. In DNA, the CDR3 is TGTGCCAGCAGTGATAGGAGACCGGGACAGGGAGACGGTGGCTACACCTTC. The genes are TRBV6-1 and TRBJ1-2, with 9 bases matching TRBD1. The J segment lost 7 bases and the V segment lost 3 bases, leaving 15 bases of the junction unmatched. CDR1 MNHNS and CDR2 SASEGT come from the germline V gene. This CDR3 is built from 17 residues.

This clone came up once. This chain connects TRBV28 to TRBJ1-2; no definite D call. Trimming shortened V by 5 bases and J by 1 base, and 11 bases separated the two germline ends. CDR1 and CDR2 (germline): MDHEN, SYDVKM. The CDR3 has 14 residues. The CDR3 loop reads CASSPERNNYGYTF. CDR3 sequence (DNA): TGTGCCAGCAGTCCGGAACGGAATAACTATGGCTACACCTTC.

The rearrangement uses TRBV9 and TRBJ2-3, with a weak D call TRBD1 (6 bases). V lost 3 bases to trimming and J lost 0 bases, with 11 bases between them. The CDR3 is 15 amino acids. CDR1 SGDLS and CDR2 YYNGEE come from the germline V gene. The CDR3 DNA follows: TGTGCCAGCAGCGCCCGGACAGAAAGCACAGATACGCAGTATTTT. Amino acids: CASSARTESTDTQYF.

This clone has just one count. This chain connects TRBV19 to TRBJ1-1; TRBD1 matches at 7 bases. V lost 3 bases and J lost 7; bases outside the gene matches: 8. Per germline, CDR1 LNHDA and CDR2 SQIVND (reference sequence). CDR3 size: 14 residues. The CDR3 spells CASSILQGVSEAFF. The CDR3 DNA reads as TGTGCCAGTAGTATTCTTCAGGGGGTGAGTGAAGCTTTCTTT.

This clone was counted only a few times. The V and J genes are TRBV10-3 and TRBJ1-2; D gene uncertain. Germline V lookup: CDR1 ENHRY, CDR2 SYGVKD. With 4 bases removed from V and 6 bases from J, the gap between germline ends came to 12 bases. This CDR3 region has 13 residues. The CDR3 coding sequence is TGTGCCATCAGTGTTTGGACGGGCAATGGCTACACCTTC. Protein sequence: CAISVWTGNGYTF.